The following is a TCR beta chain sequence with its context. Distinct nucleotide sequences in the sample also encode this CDR3. This sample is part of a study of shared clonotypes between healthy human individuals. Background on the study: Used for every donor were three CD4 naive, three CD4 memory, two CD8 naive and one CD8 memory plate.

The germline CDR1 and CDR2 sequences are SGHTA and FQGNSA. The CDR3 consists of 14 residues. V lost 1 base and J 5 bases, leaving 11 bases between the germline ends. The protocol was immunoSEQ multiplex PCR, while the TCRdb copy is restricted to in-frame clones and leaves out a portion. The table lists 950,000 to 1,100,000 clones, 65% to 75% of them singletons, with over 1.3% in the top ten. Material for sequencing was memory CD4+ T cells sorted from blood. Subset given: CD45RA-negative fraction. The source of this sequence is a man aged 18 to 35 in good health. The V gene is TRBV7-2, the J gene TRBJ2-5, with D tentatively TRBD1 or TRBD2 (5 bases each). As DNA, the CDR3 is TGTGCCAGCAGCTTAGGAGGGGCTGGGGAGACCCAGTACTTC. This translates into CASSLGGAGETQYF.